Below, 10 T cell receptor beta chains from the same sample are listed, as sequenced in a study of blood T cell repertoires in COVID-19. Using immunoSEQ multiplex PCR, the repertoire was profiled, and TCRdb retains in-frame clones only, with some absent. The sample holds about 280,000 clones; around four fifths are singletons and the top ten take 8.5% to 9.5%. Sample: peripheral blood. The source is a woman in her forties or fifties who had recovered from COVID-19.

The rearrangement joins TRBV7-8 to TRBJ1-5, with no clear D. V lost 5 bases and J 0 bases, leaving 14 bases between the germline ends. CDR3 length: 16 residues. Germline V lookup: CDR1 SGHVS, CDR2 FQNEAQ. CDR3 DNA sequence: TGTGCCAGCAGCCCCTCGGACTGGTATAGCAATCAGCCCCAGCATTTT. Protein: CASSPSDWYSNQPQHF. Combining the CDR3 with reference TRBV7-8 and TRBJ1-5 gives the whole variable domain GAGVSQSPRYKVAKRGQDVALRCDPISGHVSLFWYQQALGQGPEFLTYFQNEAQLDKSGLPSDRFFAERPEGSVSTLKIQRTQQEDSAVYLCASSPSDWYSNQPQHFGDGTRLSIL.

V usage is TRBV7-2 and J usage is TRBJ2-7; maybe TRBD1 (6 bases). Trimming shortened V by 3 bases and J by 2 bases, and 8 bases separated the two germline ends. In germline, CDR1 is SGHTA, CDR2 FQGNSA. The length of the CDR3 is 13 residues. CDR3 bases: TGTGCCAGCAGCTTTAAGGGGGCCTACGAGCAGTACTTC. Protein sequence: CASSFKGAYEQYF.

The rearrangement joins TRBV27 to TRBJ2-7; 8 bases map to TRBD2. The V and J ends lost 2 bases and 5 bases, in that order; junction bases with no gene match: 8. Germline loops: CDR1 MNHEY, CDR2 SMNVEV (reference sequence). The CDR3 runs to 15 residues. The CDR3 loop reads CASSLVAGGRHEQYF. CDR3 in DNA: TGTGCCAGCAGTTTAGTGGCGGGAGGTCGGCACGAGCAGTACTTC.

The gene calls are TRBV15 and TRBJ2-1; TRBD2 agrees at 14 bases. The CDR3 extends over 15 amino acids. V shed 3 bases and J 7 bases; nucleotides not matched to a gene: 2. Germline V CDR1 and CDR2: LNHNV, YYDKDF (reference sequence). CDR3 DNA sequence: TGTGCCACCAGCAGCGGGACTAGCGGGAGAAATGAGCAGTTCTTC. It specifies CATSSGTSGRNEQFF.

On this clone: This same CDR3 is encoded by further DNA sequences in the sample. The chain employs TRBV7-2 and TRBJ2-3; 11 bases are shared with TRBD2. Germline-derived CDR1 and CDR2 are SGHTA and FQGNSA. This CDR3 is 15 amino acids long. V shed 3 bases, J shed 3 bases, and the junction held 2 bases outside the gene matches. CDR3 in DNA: TGTGCCAGCAGCTTTCGACTAGCGGGGACAGATACGCAGTATTTT. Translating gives CASSFRLAGTDTQYF.

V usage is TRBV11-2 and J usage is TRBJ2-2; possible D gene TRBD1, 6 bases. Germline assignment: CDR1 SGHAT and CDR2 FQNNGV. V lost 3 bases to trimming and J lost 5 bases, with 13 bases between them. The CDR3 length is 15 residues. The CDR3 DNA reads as TGTGCCAGCAGCTTTCCAGGGGTGAGGACCGGGGAGCTGTTTTTT. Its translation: CASSFPGVRTGELFF.

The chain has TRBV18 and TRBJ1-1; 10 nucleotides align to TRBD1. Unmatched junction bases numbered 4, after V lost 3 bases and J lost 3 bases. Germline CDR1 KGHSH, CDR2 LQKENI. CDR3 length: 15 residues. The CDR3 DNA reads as TGTGCCAGCTCACCCCAGACAGGGGGCGACACTGAAGCTTTCTTT. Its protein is CASSPQTGGDTEAFF.

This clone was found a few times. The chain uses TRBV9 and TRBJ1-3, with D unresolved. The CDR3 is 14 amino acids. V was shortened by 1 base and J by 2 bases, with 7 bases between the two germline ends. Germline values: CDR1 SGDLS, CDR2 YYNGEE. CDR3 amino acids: CASSVTDPGNTIYF. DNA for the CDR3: TGTGCCAGCAGCGTAACTGATCCTGGAAACACCATATATTTT.

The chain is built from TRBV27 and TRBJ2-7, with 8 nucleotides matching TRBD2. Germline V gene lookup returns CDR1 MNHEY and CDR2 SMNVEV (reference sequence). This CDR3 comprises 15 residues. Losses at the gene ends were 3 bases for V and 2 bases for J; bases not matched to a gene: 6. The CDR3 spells CASSLRTSGPYEQYF. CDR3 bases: TGTGCCAGCAGTTTGAGAACTAGCGGACCCTACGAGCAGTACTTC.

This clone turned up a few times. The CDR3 here is CASSLSTAGPSEQYF. CDR3 sequence (DNA): TGTGCCAGCAGCCTTTCCACAGCTGGTCCTTCCGAGCAGTACTTC. V usage is TRBV7-3 and J usage is TRBJ2-7; D ambiguous. In germline, CDR1 is SGHTA, CDR2 FQGTGA. V was trimmed by 5 bases and J by 6 bases, leaving 20 bases between them. CDR3 length equals 15 residues.